These 27 T cell receptor beta chains were all obtained from the same sample, sequenced in a study of blood T cell repertoires in COVID-19. Assay: immunoSEQ multiplex PCR; the TCRdb copy retains only in-frame clones and omits some. The data contain about 41,000 clones, over 80% of them singletons. Sequenced input: peripheral blood. Every receptor here comes from a woman older than 75 with acute or convalescent COVID-19.

This sequence joins TRBV6-5 and TRBJ1-1, with TRBD1 matching 9 bases. V was clipped by 6 bases and J by 3 bases; unmatched bases: 5. The CDR3 covers 14 residues. Germline-derived CDR1 and CDR2 are MNHEY and SVGAGI. In nucleotides, the CDR3 is TGTGCCAGCAGCTTCGGGACAGGGTACACTGAAGCTTTCTTT. It translates to CASSFGTGYTEAFF.

This chain links TRBV15 with TRBJ2-6, with a weak D call TRBD2 (5 bases). Germline loops: CDR1 LNHNV, CDR2 YYDKDF (reference sequence). This CDR3 region has 17 residues. Trimming stripped 0 bases from V and 2 bases from J, with 11 bases between. The CDR3 DNA is TGTGCCACCAGCAGAGATCTGGGAGCGGCTGGGGCCAACGTCCTGACTTTC. It yields the protein CATSRDLGAAGANVLTF.

The chain employs TRBV2 and TRBJ1-2; D is uncertain. V was cut by 6 bases and J by 5 bases, with 16 bases left in between. Germline lookup yields CDR1 SNHLY and CDR2 FYNNEI. The CDR3 sequence is 14 residues long. The CDR3 bases are TGTGCCAGCAGAGTTGGAGGTTCGGGGTATGGCTACACCTTC. This gives the protein CASRVGGSGYGYTF.

The gene calls are TRBV3-1 (or the pseudogene TRBV3-2) and TRBJ2-7; D might be TRBD2 (5 bases). The V end was cut by 5 bases, the J end by 3 bases, with 17 bases between. CDR3 length: 15 residues. Germline CDR1 is LGHDT and CDR2 is YNNKEL (reference sequence). In DNA form, the CDR3 reads TGTGCCAGCAGCGCCCGGGCCACAGAGGGCTACGAGCAGTACTTC. It translates to CASSARATEGYEQYF.

V gene TRBV7-2 combines with J gene TRBJ2-1; TRBD2 agrees at 10 bases. Germline values: CDR1 SGHTA, CDR2 FQGNSA. Trimming cost V 0 bases and J 6 bases; bases outside gene matches: 5. The CDR3 spans 16 residues. CDR3 nucleotides: TGTGCCAGCAGCTTAGCTACTAGCGGGGTGGTCAATGAGCAGTTCTTC. Translation: CASSLATSGVVNEQFF. Based on the CDR3 plus reference TRBV7-2 and TRBJ2-1, the full variable domain is GAGVSQSPSNKVTEKGKDVELRCDPISGHTALYWYRQSLGQGLEFLIYFQGNSAPDKSGLPSDRFSAERTGGSVSTLTIQRTQQEDSAVYLCASSLATSGVVNEQFFGPGTRLTVL.

CDR3 residues: CASRRGQGKGETEAFF. The CDR3 bases are TGTGCCAGCAGGAGGGGACAGGGTAAAGGGGAAACTGAAGCTTTCTTT. This chain connects TRBV2 to TRBJ1-1; 9 bases fit TRBD1. The germline V gene encodes CDR1 SNHLY and CDR2 FYNNEI. V lost 6 bases, J lost 5 bases, and 13 bases stayed unmatched. The CDR3 runs 16 residues.

The chain has TRBV28 and TRBJ1-6; D is ambiguous. This CDR3 spans 14 amino acids. The V gene's germline CDR1 is MDHEN and CDR2 SYDVKM. Trimming cost V 9 bases and J 5 bases, with 14 bases left between them. The chain's CDR3 is CASTNMIDNSPLHF. CDR3 in DNA: TGTGCCAGTACCAACATGATTGATAATTCACCCCTCCACTTT.

This clone appeared a single time. This chain connects TRBV7-8 to TRBJ1-3; possibly TRBD1 for D (6 bases). The CDR3 consists of 15 residues. V gave up 3 bases and J gave up 0 bases, with 9 bases separating them. Germline loops: CDR1 SGHVS, CDR2 FQNEAQ. The CDR3 DNA is TGTGCCAGCAGCTTGGGACATACCTCTGGAAACACCATATATTTT. Residues: CASSLGHTSGNTIYF.

The rearrangement joins TRBV12-3 or TRBV12-4 to TRBJ1-1; D gene unclear. Trimming removed 1 base from V and 0 bases from J, with 3 bases in between. The CDR3 consists of 13 residues. CDR3 nucleotide sequence: TGTGCCAGCAGTTTAGGCGTGAACACTGAAGCTTTCTTT. The encoded protein is CASSLGVNTEAFF.

This clone was recorded only once. This chain connects TRBV6-5 to TRBJ2-2, with D unresolved. The CDR3 runs to 13 residues. Trimming removed 0 bases at V and 7 bases at J, with 6 bases between. The germline V gene has CDR1 MNHEY and CDR2 SVGAGI. Here the CDR3 reads CASSYSRVGELFF. CDR3 nucleotide sequence: TGTGCCAGCAGTTACTCGAGAGTCGGGGAGCTGTTTTTT.

J is TRBJ1-1 and V is TRBV15; D is uncertain. The V gene's germline CDR1 is LNHNV and CDR2 YYDKDF (reference sequence). Trimming took off 3 bases at V and 10 bases at J, with 18 bases between the two ends. The CDR3 runs to 14 residues. CDR3: CATSRDSGLSRAFF. In DNA form, the CDR3 reads TGTGCCACCAGCAGGGACTCAGGACTTTCTCGAGCTTTCTTT. The variable domain in full, completed from reference TRBV15 and TRBJ1-1, reads DAMVIQNPRYQVTQFGKPVTLSCSQTLNHNVMYWYQQKSSQAPKLLFHYYDKDFNNEADTPDNFQSRRPNTSFCFLDIRSPGLGDTAMYLCATSRDSGLSRAFFGQGTRLTVV.

This clone was counted between two and nine times. The chain joins TRBV4-2 to TRBJ2-1, with 12 positions matching TRBD2. Germline V gives CDR1 LGHNA, CDR2 YNFKEQ. Losses at the gene ends were 1 base for V and 6 bases for J; bases not matched to a gene: 7. The CDR3 length is 17 residues. The CDR3 sequence: CASSQASGGAGPNEQFF. DNA for the CDR3: TGTGCCAGCAGCCAAGCTAGCGGGGGGGCTGGACCCAATGAGCAGTTCTTC.

This chain connects TRBV7-2 to TRBJ2-3; TRBD2 aligns across 8 bases. The ends lost 5 bases at V and 5 bases at J; junction bases unmatched: 6. CDR1 SGHTA and CDR2 FQGNSA come from the germline V gene. This CDR3 contains 14 residues. CDR3 nucleotide sequence: TGTGCCAGCAGCCCAACGGGGGGGGAAGATACGCAGTATTTT. Protein sequence: CASSPTGGEDTQYF.

The chain links TRBV6-5 to TRBJ1-5, with D possibly being TRBD1 (6 bases). The CDR3 runs to 14 residues. Germline V gene lookup returns CDR1 MNHEY and CDR2 SVGAGI. Trimming cost V 6 bases and J 6 bases, with 15 bases left between them. The CDR3 nucleotides are TGTGCCAGCAGAAACGAGGGGGAGGGTCAGCCCCAGCATTTT. It is translated as CASRNEGEGQPQHF.

The chain couples TRBV4-1 to TRBJ1-1; no reliable D call. The germline V gene encodes CDR1 MGHRA and CDR2 YSYEKL. This CDR3 spans 14 amino acids. Trimming left V 0 bases short and J 10 bases short, with 15 bases between. The CDR3 DNA reads TGCGCCAGCAGCCAAGATGTAATTCGGAGAGGAGCTTTCTTT. Its protein product is CASSQDVIRRGAFF.

The chain employs TRBV11-3 and TRBJ2-2, with D tentatively TRBD1 (7 bases). The CDR3 extends over 16 amino acids. V was shortened by 3 bases and J by 7 bases, with 18 bases between the two germline ends. Germline lookup yields CDR1 SGHNT and CDR2 YENEEA. The CDR3 loop is CASSLLLQGGGGELFF. The CDR3 DNA follows: TGTGCCAGCAGCTTGTTACTCCAGGGGGGTGGCGGGGAGCTGTTTTTT.

The chain is built from TRBV9 and TRBJ1-6; D unclear. With 1 base removed from V and 8 bases from J, the gap between germline ends came to 10 bases. Per the germline V gene, CDR1 is SGDLS and CDR2 is YYNGEE. The CDR3 runs to 14 residues. CDR3 amino acids: CASSVSWQYSPLHF. CDR3 coding DNA: TGTGCCAGCAGCGTATCCTGGCAGTATTCACCCCTCCACTTT.

The CDR3 loop reads CASSQSGGSYNEQFF. The DNA of the CDR3 is TGTGCCAGCAGCCAGTCGGGGGGCTCCTACAATGAGCAGTTCTTC. V and J are TRBV3-1 (or the pseudogene TRBV3-2) and TRBJ2-1; 7 bases are shared with TRBD2. Germline V gene lookup returns CDR1 LGHDT and CDR2 YNNKEL (reference sequence). This CDR3 spans 15 amino acids. Trimming removed 3 bases from V and 0 bases from J; junction bases left unmatched: 2.

The J gene is TRBJ2-3, the V gene TRBV5-6, with 11 bases aligning to TRBD1. Losses at the gene ends were 3 bases for V and 1 base for J; bases not matched to a gene: 4. Germline V gives CDR1 SGHDT, CDR2 YYEEEE. CDR3 length: 16 amino acids. The CDR3 loop reads CASSSGTGGGTDTQYF. For the CDR3, the DNA is TGTGCCAGCAGCTCCGGGACAGGGGGTGGCACAGATACGCAGTATTTT.

This clone was observed a single time. V usage is TRBV6-5 and J usage is TRBJ2-6; 7 bases fit TRBD2. The CDR3 runs 14 residues. The junction had 0 bases not matched to a gene; V was cut back by 4 bases and J by 3 bases. Germline-derived CDR1 and CDR2 are MNHEY and SVGAGI. The CDR3 sequence: CASSSGGGANVLTF. The CDR3 coding sequence is TGTGCCAGCAGTTCGGGGGGTGGGGCCAACGTCCTGACTTTC.

The chain links TRBV5-3 to TRBJ1-6, with D tentatively TRBD1 (6 bases). TRBV5-3 is placed among ORFs of uncertain function. The CDR3 length is 15 residues. V lost 0 bases, J lost 8 bases, and 12 bases lay in between. The CDR3 sequence is CARSLGPGAHSPLHF. The DNA of the CDR3 is TGTGCCAGAAGCTTGGGACCAGGGGCCCATTCACCCCTCCACTTT.

The chain has TRBV18 and TRBJ1-6; D is possibly TRBD1 (6 bases). V was trimmed by 3 bases and J by 7 bases, leaving 13 bases between them. CDR3 length: 15 residues. The germline CDR1 and CDR2 sequences are KGHSH and LQKENI. The CDR3 is CASSPTGQNNSPLHF. The CDR3, as DNA: TGTGCCAGCTCACCTACTGGACAGAACAATTCACCCCTCCACTTT. The whole variable domain, filled in from reference TRBV18 and TRBJ1-6, reads NAGVMQNPRHLVRRRGQEARLRCSPMKGHSHVYWYRQLPEEGLKFMVYLQKENIIDESGMPKERFSAEFPKEGPSILRIQQVVRGDSAAYFCASSPTGQNNSPLHFGNGTRLTVT.

The chain combines TRBV5-4 with TRBJ1-1, with D unclear. Trimming cost V 0 bases and J 1 base, with 13 bases left between them. Germline assignment: CDR1 SGHNT and CDR2 YYREEE (reference sequence). CDR3 length: 16 residues. The CDR3 bases are TGTGCCAGCAGCTTGGACCGGAGAGGGTGGAACACTGAAGCTTTCTTT. Protein: CASSLDRRGWNTEAFF.

This chain joins TRBV28 and TRBJ1-5; D is ambiguous. This CDR3 spans 13 amino acids. V shed 11 bases and J shed 3 bases, with 14 bases lying between them. The germline CDR1 and CDR2 sequences are MDHEN and SYDVKM. This chain's CDR3 is CAGSGRTNQPQHF. In DNA, the CDR3 is TGTGCCGGGAGTGGTAGGACCAATCAGCCCCAGCATTTT.

This clone was counted many times. This chain connects TRBV2 to TRBJ1-1, with a possible D match to TRBD1 (5 bases). CDR1 and CDR2 from the germline V gene are SNHLY and FYNNEI. The CDR3 runs 14 residues. Trimming stripped 6 bases from V and 1 base from J, with 12 bases between. The CDR3 coding sequence is TGTGCCAGCAGGAGGACACTGAAGAACACTGAAGCTTTCTTT. Its translation is CASRRTLKNTEAFF.

The J gene is TRBJ1-1, the V gene TRBV6-4; 9 bases map to TRBD1. This CDR3 region has 18 residues. The germline CDR1 and CDR2 sequences are MRHNA and SNTAGT. With V trimmed by 3 bases and J by 1 base, 12 bases remained unmatched. In nucleotides, the CDR3 is TGTGCCAGCAGTGATCAAGGACAGGGGATCACGGAGAACACTGAAGCTTTCTTT. Translation gives CASSDQGQGITENTEAFF.

This clone was seen once. This chain connects TRBV28 to TRBJ1-1; 8 nucleotides line up with TRBD1. Trimming cost V 5 bases and J 12 bases; bases outside gene matches: 8. Germline CDR1 and CDR2: MDHEN and SYDVKM. CDR3 length: 12 residues. The CDR3 loop reads CASSLNRGKPFF. The CDR3, as DNA: TGTGCCAGCAGTCTAAACAGGGGGAAGCCTTTCTTT.